The 3 T cell receptor beta chains below were found in one sample sequenced in a study of T-cell reconstitution after alpha-beta-depleted transplantation in children. As it was prepared, the TCRbeta library received unique molecular identifiers. TCRdb re-analysed the PCR reads in MiXCR, keeping a single row per CDR3 protein. The sample includes about 980,000 distinct CDR3 sequences, about 29% of them seen just once. Sequencing was performed on PBMCs, mostly from graft donor cells, taken 360 days after TCRalphabeta/CD19-depleted stem cell transplant. These receptors originate from a boy younger than two who had a stem cell transplant for SCID, so the T cells may come from the graft donor.

This sequence joins TRBV14 and TRBJ2-1, with D possibly called TRBD1 or TRBD2 (5 bases each). This CDR3 is built from 14 residues. V lost 0 bases and J lost 5, with 8 bases in between. Germline CDR1 reads SGHDN; CDR2 reads FVKESK. The CDR3 bases are TGTGCCAGCAGCCAAGATGGGACCAACAATGAGCAGTTCTTC. Its translation: CASSQDGTNNEQFF.

The chain links TRBV12-3 or TRBV12-4 to TRBJ2-5, with no clear D. V shed 3 bases and J shed 5 bases, with 13 bases lying between them. The CDR3 covers 14 residues. CDR3 in amino acids: CASSLLGSSETQYF. The CDR3 region has the DNA TGTGCCAGCAGTTTGTTAGGCAGTAGCGAGACCCAGTACTTC.

This sequence joins TRBV7-7 and TRBJ2-7; D might be TRBD2 (7 bases). The CDR3 sequence is 15 residues long. Per the germline V gene, CDR1 is SSHAT and CDR2 is FNYEAQ (reference sequence). The V and J ends lost 4 bases and 3 bases respectively, with 16 bases between them. Here the CDR3 reads CASSSEPGGDYEQYF. The CDR3 DNA is TGTGCCAGCAGCTCCGAGCCGGGGGGCGACTACGAGCAGTACTTC.